This TCR beta chain was captured in a study of cytomegalovirus exposure and HLA in healthy donors (dated by TCRdb to 2016 to 2017). A note on the overall study: An earlier analysis of 587 of the donors reported around 280 Gb of sequence data and 117 million unique TCR beta sequences obtained from about 179 million T cells. The study was designed to test whether signatures of past pathogen exposure could be identified by cataloging public T cell receptors. In an earlier analysis of more than 550 of the donors, high-throughput TCR beta sequencing was used to judge whether each TCR beta V gene segment behaved as functional or pseudogenic. A later analysis re-analyzed previously published TCR beta repertoires from several hundred donors and added high-resolution HLA genotyping to study TCR occurrence patterns. Because of strong linkage in the cohort, roughly five DR-DQ haplotypes were treated as single units for association and clustering. Alongside the repertoire data, information on donor age, sex, ethnicity and CMV serostatus was compiled. An early release that covered roughly 600 HLA-typed donors contained approximately 300 gigabases of sequencing data and 75 million to 100 million unique TCR sequences. Rather than using new phenotypic data, the later analysis identified candidate immune exposures from TCR beta sequences and from how often those sequences occurred across donors. Among the approximately 430 genotyped donors, around 81% belonged to the genetic ancestry cluster associated with self-reported Caucasian donors. In a later genetic analysis, genome-wide SNP genotypes for 398 of the 666 donors were used, and that subset was treated as a discovery cohort. Among roughly 370 genotyped donors of the cohort, an average of about 240,000 unique TCR beta nucleotide sequences were sequenced per donor, roughly a sixth of them non-productive. Typing coverage varied by locus: 629-630 donors for A, B, C, DRB1 and DQB1; more than 500 for DQA1; approximately 610 for DPA1; around 490 for DPB1. Both class I and class II loci were covered by HLA typing, at four-digit resolution. Along with the roughly 610-subject first cohort, a separate validation cohort of approximately 110 different subjects was used. All discovery cohort repertoires had been generated using a single sequencing platform. The study profiled the T cell repertoires of fewer than 850 subjects by immunosequencing and related them to cytomegalovirus serostatus. High-throughput TCR immunosequencing, statistical association of individual TCRs with disease status, and machine learning were combined to predict cytomegalovirus infection status. Summary of the overall study and its limitations: The earlier analysis of about 600 of the donors excluded approximately 15 rarely observed V segments, including chromosome 9 orphons, because counts were too low. When HLA alleles, especially DR and DQ, strongly co-occurred, attributing TCR associations to individual alleles was difficult. A few of the identified cytomegalovirus-associated TCR beta chains were confirmed in vitro to be specific for cytomegalovirus antigens. For the cohort, immune exposure information was limited to CMV serostatus. A further reported finding was that TCR beta sequences accurately predicted the HLA-A and HLA-B alleles for most subjects in the first cohort. The authors suggested that the approach could potentially be generalized to other disease states and immunological phenotypes. At a false discovery rate of 0.05, a later analysis linked 16,000 or so TCR beta sequences to specific HLA alleles. Some IMGT-functional V segments, including TRBV6-2 and TRBV6-3, could not be told apart with the 87-base-pair reads, so those segments were excluded. Cytomegalovirus status was reported to be diagnosed by the classifier with high specificity and sensitivity in both the original and validation cohorts. Because HLA typing was unavailable for some donors at each locus, only the typed subset was used in association tests. Sequencing depth was assumed to be roughly uniform across donors in the presence/absence analyses, though that assumption may not hold. According to a later analysis, parvovirus B19, influenza, CMV and Epstein-Barr virus appeared linked to several top co-occurrence clusters. Compared with equally common non-associated chains, HLA-associated TCR beta chains in a later analysis were more clonally expanded and had lower generation probabilities. A later analysis found that most CMV-associated TCR beta chains appeared HLA-restricted, with HLA associations seemingly driven largely by CMV exposure. Most TCR sequences were observed very rarely across donors, whereas some public TCRs were present in many individuals. A cluster of highly shared sequence variants was judged likely to represent a technical artifact of the sequencing pipeline. Compared with the 666-donor mean, donors in an Asian-associated ancestry cluster had fewer N-insertions in productive TCRs, according to a later genetic analysis. An earlier analysis of several hundred of the donors showed that most TCR beta V segments appeared in productive rearrangements either about 87% or about 30% of the time, which broadly matched IMGT annotations. In a later analysis, TCR association rates were found to vary across HLA loci, with the most associated TCRs seen for DRB1 alleles and the fewest for HLA-C alleles. Correlated functional status among segregating V segments might reflect linkage disequilibrium, but an unknown experimental factor could not be ruled out. The study listed 150 to 200 TCR beta chains as associated with cytomegalovirus. V-gene and J-gene trimming of TCR beta chains was associated with a missense DCLRE1C variant in a later genetic analysis, and the association was replicated in an independent cohort. This cohort had only TCR beta chains sequenced, and the lack of alpha or paired-chain data limited which features could be detected.

This clone has a handful of counts. Its antigen is still unknown. Nothing much larger sits one base from this clone, and base qualities are not available. The cohort consisted of fewer than 700 healthy bone marrow donors. Cohort members were all nominally healthy when sampled, although unrecorded immune exposures were likely present. The donor tested CMV seropositive, placing the donor among the 250 to 350 seropositive members of the cohort. Each donor provided a peripheral blood sample, and peripheral blood mononuclear cells were used for TCR beta sequencing. Genomic DNA extraction from the blood cell samples was performed with the Qiagen DNeasy Blood Extraction Kit. The library was produced with the immunoSEQ multiplex PCR assay. For the multiplex PCR, a mixture combining 60 forward primers for TCR Vbeta segments and 13 reverse primers for TCR Jbeta segments was used. Amplification of the CDR3 region of rearranged TCR beta genes was performed with a multiplex PCR assay on genomic DNA. On the Illumina HiSeq System, the amplified TCR beta libraries were sequenced as 87-base-pair reads. The study's own analysis went as follows. In a later analysis, 77 million or so unique TCR beta chains were counted across the approximately 620 repertoires, and roughly 9.9 million of these chains were shared by at least two donors. Raw reads were error-corrected and collapsed into unique sequences with a nearest-neighbor algorithm that merged closely related sequences to remove PCR and sequencing errors. Alignment of CDR3 sequences to IMGT reference sequences was used to assign V, D and J gene segments. For a sequence to be retained, a match of at least six nucleotides was required to both a V gene segment and a J gene segment. A rearrangement counted as productive if the CDR3 had no stop codons and remained in frame with V and J, and every other rearrangement counted as non-productive. CDR3 was defined by IMGT convention, running from the second conserved V-encoded cysteine to the conserved J-encoded phenylalanine. The earlier analysis of fewer than 700 of the donors excluded sequences that lacked an unambiguous match to a single V gene segment. In an earlier analysis of approximately 500 of the donors, a V segment was called functional when productive rearrangements were above 56.7%, and segregating when the standard deviation between donors exceeded 5%. A statistical classification framework was developed to diagnose cytomegalovirus status using the catalog of TCR beta chain sequences. A later analysis assigned V and J genes by comparing TCR nucleotide sequences with IMGT/GENE-DB human TR gene sequences. In a later analysis, CDR3 sequences and most-parsimonious VDJ recombination scenarios were assigned using the TCRdist pipeline. In a later analysis, each TCR beta chain was defined by its CDR3 amino acid sequence together with its V-gene family, and reads lacking a unique V-gene family were excluded. In a later analysis, 500 to 650 highly shared, low-generation-probability nucleotide sequences were removed to address suspected cross-contamination and a sequencing artifact. For each public chain, a later analysis derived a clonal expansion index from normalized ranks of inferred template counts within each repertoire. A later analysis computed generation probabilities with a VDJ recombination model fitted to out-of-frame rearrangements, and checked the results against IGoR. In a later analysis, TCR-TCR, TCR-HLA and TCR-CMV co-occurrence was scored with hypergeometric tests, and a repertoire-size bias correction was applied to TCR pairs. False discovery rates were estimated in a later analysis by permuting HLA or CMV assignments 20 times. A later analysis grouped co-occurring TCRs with DBSCAN, adding TCRdist sequence similarity when clustering within HLA-allele-positive subsets. Repertoires with fewer than 30,000 or more than 120,000 public chains were left out of co-occurrence clustering, as were five repertoires with anomalous nucleotide sharing. TCRdb provides this immuneACCESS table in a form limited to in-frame rearrangements. Some clones are lacking; in checked studies, under half of them reflect an unresolved V gene, and why the rest are absent is not known. V and J calls and clone size come straight from that table; D and trimming were deduced from the DNA. The sample profile shows 200,000 or so clones; almost 70% of them were found once. About 2.8% of the sample is in the top ten clones.

The germline V gene supplies CDR1 ENHRY and CDR2 SYGVKD. V lost 1 base and J lost 1 base; the stretch between them is 10 bases long. The CDR3 has 15 amino acids, counting the end cysteine and phenylalanine. The read is trimmed to its CDR3 DNA, 45 bases read in frame from base 1. This clonotype originated in a man aged 35-49 years in good health and CMV-seropositive. The chain joins TRBV10-3 to TRBJ1-1; matching of 5 bases hints at TRBD1 as the D gene. Sequencing was carried out using PBMCs. Read as DNA, the sequence is TGTGCCATCAGTGAGTACGGGGGTACGAACACTGAAGCTTTCTTT. Its protein product is CAISEYGGTNTEAFF.